This T cell receptor beta chain was sequenced for a study of T cell clones after liver transplantation. Study-wide context: As an antigen-independent comparator, third-party-reactive TCRbeta sequences came from pre-transplant mixed lymphocyte reactions. Notes on the study in general: In 5 of 8 subjects, circulating graft-donor-reactive CD4 TCRbeta sequences fell significantly after transplant.

Sequencing used immunoSEQ multiplex PCR; TCRdb keeps in-frame clones, though not all of them. This sample carries 45,000 to 60,000 clones, 70% of them seen once, and the ten largest clones take about 2.7%. This clone has a handful of counts. The antigen is undetermined. CDR3 length: 15 amino acids. V lost 5 bases to trimming and J lost 5 bases; unmatched junction nucleotides: 10. From germline, CDR1 is MDHEN and CDR2 SYDVKM. Sorting of unstimulated PBMCs yielded separate CD3+CD4+ and CD3+CD8+ fractions. The sample in question was CD4+ T cells from blood, obtained at the approximately 15-month timepoint. The chain recombines TRBV28 with TRBJ1-1; TRBD1 matches 8 bases. This sequence was found in a human patient who received a liver transplant. Some T cells may arise from the graft donor. The chain's CDR3 is CASSLRQGWRTEAFF. DNA for the CDR3: TGTGCCAGCAGTCTAAGACAGGGGTGGAGAACTGAAGCTTTCTTT. The full variable domain, its missing parts supplied by reference TRBV28 and TRBJ1-1, is DVKVTQSSRYLVKRTGEKVFLECVQDMDHENMFWYRQDPGLGLRLIYFSYDVKMKEKGDIPEGYSVSREKKERFSLILESASTNQTSMYLCASSLRQGWRTEAFFGQGTRLTVV.